This T cell receptor beta chain was found in a study of Ad26.COV2.S vaccination and SARS-CoV-2 variants. Overall study: Donor was one of the participants in the Ad26.COV2.S arm of the COV1001 trial. Ad26.COV2.S was injected intramuscularly once or twice, 56 days apart.

Germline V gene lookup returns CDR1 MGHRA and CDR2 YSYEKL. This CDR3 spans 13 amino acids. Trimming took off 4 bases at V and 4 bases at J, with 10 bases between the two ends. Treatment noted: around 19 received Ad26.COV2.S at low or high dose, single or two shots; five or six received placebo; per-sample allocation not given. Vaccine and placebo recipients were sampled on day 63 after the first injection. This Boston cohort included adults aged 18-55 years. The vaccine delivered Wuhan-strain SARS-CoV-2 spike through an Ad26 vector. Clones were read by immunoSEQ multiplex PCR, and TCRdb kept only the in-frame ones, dropping some. The data contain hundreds of thousands of clones, more than 80% of them singletons.

The chain has TRBV4-1 and TRBJ2-5; no clear D gene. The origin of this receptor is a person between 18 and 65 years old who received the Ad26.COV2.S COVID-19 vaccine or a placebo. Sample: peripheral blood, taken in a trial of Ad26.COV2.S vaccine versus placebo. For the CDR3, the DNA is TGCGCCAGCAGCCCTACTACCGCAGAGACCCAGTACTTC. Its protein is CASSPTTAETQYF.